The clone carrying this T cell receptor beta chain was seen a few times. As yet, its antigen is unknown. The study reverse transcribed the entire isolated RNA, so it sequenced expressed TCRB transcripts. TCRdb keeps only in-frame clones here, not all; method: immunoSEQ multiplex PCR. Among a few hundred thousand clones listed, approximately 15% were seen once. The length of the CDR3 is 16 residues. Germline assignment: CDR1 MNHEY and CDR2 SMNVEV (reference sequence). The V end was cut by 8 bases, the J end by 1 base, with 19 bases between. Donors contributed one heparinised blood draw apiece, averaging about 116 mL. Cell sorting via CD45RO/CCR7/CD25/CD127/CD95/CD27 was performed to obtain CD4+ naive, central memory, regulatory and stem cell-like memory cells. The data originate from a study of beta chain features in type 1 diabetes. The study, taken as a whole, reports: All four CD4+ subsets of Type 1 diabetes patients contained TCRB CDR3s that were moderately but significantly shorter.

The sequenced sample was naive CD4+ T cells from blood. The TCR originated in a man aged 18 to 29 with type 1 diabetes. This chain joins TRBV27 and TRBJ2-3, with D perhaps TRBD2 (6 bases). CDR3 nucleotide sequence: TGTGCCAGCGGGGTCCTGGGGGAGCGGGGCACAGATACGCAGTATTTT. Its translation is CASGVLGERGTDTQYF.